The entry below gives a single T cell receptor (beta chain) sequence along with its context. RNA, at 0.5 to 1 ug, was reverse transcribed with random hexamers. A single record per CDR3 protein comes from TCRdb applying MiXCR to the immunoSEQ multiplex PCR reads. The sample shows approximately 190,000 distinct CDR3 sequences, 90% to 96% of them seen only once. Germline V CDR1 and CDR2: SGHRS, YFSETQ. Trimming removed 0 bases at V and 1 base at J, with 13 bases between. This CDR3 has 16 residues. These data originate in a study of CD8 T cells in Susac syndrome. The TCR originated in a human donor with Susac syndrome. The rearrangement links TRBV5-1 to TRBJ2-5; D remains ambiguous. Sequencing was done on a sample of CD4+ T cells from PBMCs. The DNA for the CDR3 is TGCGCCAGCAGCTTGGGACCCTTGGGGATCCAAGAGACCCAGTACTTC. This encodes CASSLGPLGIQETQYF.